The entry below describes one TCR beta chain. This entry is derived from a study of blood T cell repertoires in COVID-19. In the study overall: Collection of acute and convalescent COVID-19 samples took place in the United States, Italy and Spain. Sample material is recorded as cDNA or gDNA derived from T cells, B-cell-depleted T cells, or PBMCs.

The CDR3 has 14 amino acids. V gave up 3 bases and J gave up 10 bases, with 15 bases separating them. Per the germline V gene, CDR1 is MNHNS and CDR2 is SASEGT. In the authors' methods: Nucleated cell number was recorded as an estimate derived from reference gene primer amplification. Repertoires were generated with immunoSEQ multiplex PCR, while TCRdb's copy carries only in-frame clones and drops some. V and J calls and clone size follow that table, whereas D and trimming were derived from the DNA. This sample carries about 190,000 clones, less than 90% of them seen once, and the ten largest clones take roughly 6.6%.

This sequence originates from a woman between 40 and 50 years old with acute or convalescent COVID-19. The rearrangement links TRBV6-1 to TRBJ1-4, with a tentative D call TRBD1 (5 bases). The sample taken for sequencing was peripheral blood. The chain's CDR3 is CASSEVYDSGKLFF. The CDR3 coding sequence is TGTGCCAGCAGTGAGGTCTACGACAGTGGAAAACTGTTTTTT.